This T cell receptor (beta chain) comes out of a study of beta chain features in type 1 diabetes. Looking at the study overall: All samples combined gave around 100,000,000 sorted cells for examination.

Markers CD45RO/CCR7/CD25/CD127/CD95/CD27 served to sort CD4+ naive, central memory, regulatory and stem cell-like memory cells. Findings of the study overall: Type 1 diabetes patients showed fewer insertions and more deletions at VDJ junctions. Within each of all four CD4+ subsets, Type 1 diabetes patients had TCRB CDR3s that were moderately but significantly shorter.

Sequenced material consisted of expressed TCRB transcripts (all of the isolated RNA was reverse transcribed). TCRdb's copy holds only in-frame clones and misses some; the assay was immunoSEQ multiplex PCR. The table includes about 160,000 clones, about 8.1% detected once. A remark on this clone: The antigen remains unidentified.

The TCR comes from a woman between 18 and 29 years old with type 1 diabetes. Sequencing was performed on central memory CD4+ T cells from blood.

The CDR3 nucleotides read TGCGCCAGCAGCCCTATGAGATCCGGGGAGACCCAGTACTTC. Translation: CASSPMRSGETQYF. J is TRBJ2-5 and V is TRBV5-1, with D hard to call. V gave up 4 bases and J gave up 5 bases, with 15 bases separating them. Germline loops: CDR1 SGHRS, CDR2 YFSETQ. This CDR3 comprises 14 residues. Complete variable domain (other parts from reference TRBV5-1 and TRBJ2-5): KAGVTQTPRYLIKTRGQQVTLSCSPISGHRSVSWYQQTPGQGLQFLFEYFSETQRNKGNFPGRFSGRQFSNSRSEMNVSTLELGDSALYLCASSPMRSGETQYFGPGTRLLVL.